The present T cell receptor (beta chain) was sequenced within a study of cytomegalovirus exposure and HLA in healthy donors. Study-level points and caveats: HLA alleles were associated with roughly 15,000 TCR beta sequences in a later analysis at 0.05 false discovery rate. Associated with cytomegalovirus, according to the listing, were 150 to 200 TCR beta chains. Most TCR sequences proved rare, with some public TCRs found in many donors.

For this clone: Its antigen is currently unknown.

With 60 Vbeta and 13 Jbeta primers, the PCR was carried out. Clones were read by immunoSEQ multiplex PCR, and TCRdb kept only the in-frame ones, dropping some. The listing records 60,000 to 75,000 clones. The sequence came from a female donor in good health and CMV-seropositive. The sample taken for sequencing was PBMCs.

CDR3 nucleotide sequence: TGCGCCAGCAGCCAAAGCACAGATCAAGAGACCCAGTACTTC. It is translated as CASSQSTDQETQYF. The rearrangement joins TRBV4-3 to TRBJ2-5; unclear D gene. The germline V and J ends were trimmed by 2 bases and 2 bases, with 9 bases remaining between them. Germline V gene lookup returns CDR1 LGHNA and CDR2 YSLEER. The CDR3 spans 14 residues.